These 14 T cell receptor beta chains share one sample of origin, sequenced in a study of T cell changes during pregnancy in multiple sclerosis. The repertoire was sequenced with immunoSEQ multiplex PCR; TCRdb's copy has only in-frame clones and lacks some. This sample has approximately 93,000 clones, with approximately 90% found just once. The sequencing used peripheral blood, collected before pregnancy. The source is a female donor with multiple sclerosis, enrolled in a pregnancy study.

CDR3 region: CAISESAVMDNSPLHF. The CDR3 bases are TGTGCCATCAGTGAGTCAGCGGTAATGGATAATTCACCCCTCCACTTT. The rearrangement joins TRBV10-3 to TRBJ1-6, with D uncertain. The V gene's germline CDR1 is ENHRY and CDR2 SYGVKD. The CDR3 is 16 residues long. Trimming stripped 0 bases from V and 5 bases from J, with 11 bases between.

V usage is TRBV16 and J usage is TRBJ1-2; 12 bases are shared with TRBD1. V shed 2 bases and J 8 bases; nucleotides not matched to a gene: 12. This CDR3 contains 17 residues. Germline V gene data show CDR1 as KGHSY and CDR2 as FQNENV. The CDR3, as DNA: TGTGCCAGCAGCCAAAGAGGACCGGGACAGGGGGCGGAGGGCTACACCTTC. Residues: CASSQRGPGQGAEGYTF.

CDR3 coding DNA: TGTGCCAGCAGCTTAGGGGGGGGCAATGAAAAACTGTTTTTT. This codes for CASSLGGGNEKLFF. The rearrangement joins TRBV7-6 to TRBJ1-4; D is perhaps TRBD1 (6 bases). The CDR3 runs 14 residues. Germline CDR1 reads SGHVS; CDR2 reads FNYEAQ. V lost 1 base and J lost 5, with 8 bases in between.

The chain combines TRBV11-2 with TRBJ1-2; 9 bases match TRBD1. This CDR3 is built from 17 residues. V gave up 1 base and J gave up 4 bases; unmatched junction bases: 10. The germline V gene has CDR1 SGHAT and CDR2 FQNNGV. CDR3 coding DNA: TGTGCCAGCAGCTTAGTTCCCCCGGGACAGGGTGGCTATGGCTACACCTTC. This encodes CASSLVPPGQGGYGYTF.

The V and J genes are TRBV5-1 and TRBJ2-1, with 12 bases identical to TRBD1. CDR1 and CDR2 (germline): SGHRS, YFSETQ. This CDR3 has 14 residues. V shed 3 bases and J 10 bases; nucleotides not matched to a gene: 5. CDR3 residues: CASSWGQGAQEQFF. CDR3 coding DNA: TGCGCCAGCAGCTGGGGACAGGGGGCTCAAGAGCAGTTCTTC. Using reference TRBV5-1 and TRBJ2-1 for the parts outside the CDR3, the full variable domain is KAGVTQTPRYLIKTRGQQVTLSCSPISGHRSVSWYQQTPGQGLQFLFEYFSETQRNKGNFPGRFSGRQFSNSRSEMNVSTLELGDSALYLCASSWGQGAQEQFFGPGTRLTVL.

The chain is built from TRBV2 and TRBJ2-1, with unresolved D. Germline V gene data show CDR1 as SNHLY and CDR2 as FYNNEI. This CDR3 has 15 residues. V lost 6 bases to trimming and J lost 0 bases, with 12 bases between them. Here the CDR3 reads CASRETESSYNEQFF. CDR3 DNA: TGTGCCAGCAGGGAGACGGAAAGCTCCTACAATGAGCAGTTCTTC.

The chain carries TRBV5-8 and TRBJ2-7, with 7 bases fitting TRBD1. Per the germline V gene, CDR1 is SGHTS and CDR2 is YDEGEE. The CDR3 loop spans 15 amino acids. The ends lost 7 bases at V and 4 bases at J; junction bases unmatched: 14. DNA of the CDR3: TGTGCCAGCCCCCCCCTAGGGGGCATCCTTTACGAGCAGTACTTC. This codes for CASPPLGGILYEQYF.

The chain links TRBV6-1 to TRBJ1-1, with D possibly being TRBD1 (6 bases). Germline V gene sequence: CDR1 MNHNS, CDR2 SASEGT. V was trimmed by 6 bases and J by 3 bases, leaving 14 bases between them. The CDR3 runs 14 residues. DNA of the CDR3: TGTGCCAGCAGGGGGTACAGGGCTGACACTGAAGCTTTCTTT. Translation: CASRGYRADTEAFF.

In nucleotides, the CDR3 is TGTGCTAGTGGTTTGAGCCCGGGACAGGGGTCAGTCAATGAGCAGTTCTTC. It encodes CASGLSPGQGSVNEQFF. The gene calls are TRBV12-5 and TRBJ2-1, with 10 nucleotides matching TRBD1. The CDR3 contains 17 residues. Germline V gene lookup returns CDR1 LGHNT and CDR2 FRNRAP. Unmatched junction bases numbered 10, after V lost 2 bases and J lost 6 bases.

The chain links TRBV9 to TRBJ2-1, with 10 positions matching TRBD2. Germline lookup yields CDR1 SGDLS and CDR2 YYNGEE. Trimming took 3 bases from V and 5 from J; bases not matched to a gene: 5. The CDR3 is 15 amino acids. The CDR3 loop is CASSGDGLADNEQFF. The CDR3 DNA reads TGTGCCAGCAGCGGAGACGGACTAGCGGACAATGAGCAGTTCTTC.

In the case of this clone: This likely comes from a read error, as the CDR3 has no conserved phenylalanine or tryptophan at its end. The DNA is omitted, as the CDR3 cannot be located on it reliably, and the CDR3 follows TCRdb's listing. CDR3 sequence reads: CASSLDEVAI. The chain joins TRBV7-8 to TRBJ2-7; the table calls TRBD2, which could not be checked here. The CDR3 length equals 10 residues, ends included. Germline V lookup: CDR1 SGHVS, CDR2 FQNEAQ.

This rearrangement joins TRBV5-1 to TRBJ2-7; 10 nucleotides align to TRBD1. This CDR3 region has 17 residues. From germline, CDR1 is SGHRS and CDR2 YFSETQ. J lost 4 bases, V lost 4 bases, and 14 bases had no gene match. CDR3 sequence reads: CASSRVSGTGELYEQYF. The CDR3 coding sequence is TGCGCCAGCAGCCGTGTATCCGGGACAGGGGAGTTATACGAGCAGTACTTC.

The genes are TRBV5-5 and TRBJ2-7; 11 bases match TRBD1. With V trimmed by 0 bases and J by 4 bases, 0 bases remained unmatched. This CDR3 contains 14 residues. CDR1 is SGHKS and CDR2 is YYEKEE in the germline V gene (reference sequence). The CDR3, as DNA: TGTGCCAGCAGCTTGGGGGACAGGGGGTACGAGCAGTACTTC. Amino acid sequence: CASSLGDRGYEQYF.

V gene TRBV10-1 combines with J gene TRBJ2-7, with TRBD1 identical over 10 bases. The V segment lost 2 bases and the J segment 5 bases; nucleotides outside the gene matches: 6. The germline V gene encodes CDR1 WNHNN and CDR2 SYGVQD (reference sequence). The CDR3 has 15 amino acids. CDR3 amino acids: CASSEMGQGRNEQYF. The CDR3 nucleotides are TGCGCCAGCAGTGAGATGGGACAGGGGAGAAACGAGCAGTACTTC.